The source of this T cell receptor (beta chain) is a study of T cell responses to AZD1222 COVID-19 vaccine. Turning to the study itself: It was second doses at about 4 or about 12 weeks that were pooled.

As for this clone: Its antigen is unidentified.

Study-wide results and limits: The breadth and depth of Spike-specific TCRs increased once two AZD1222 doses had been given. The donors showed a predominance of white British ancestry and of females, with possible underestimation of clonal diversity.

Assay used: immunoSEQ multiplex PCR; TCRdb lists only in-frame clones, some missing. The sample lists approximately 80,000 clones, about 90% occurring once. The CDR3 totals 14 residues. V lost 0 bases to trimming and J lost 4 bases, with 7 bases between them. In germline, CDR1 is LGHNA, CDR2 YSLEER. V is TRBV4-3 and J is TRBJ2-4; D is possibly TRBD1 (6 bases). The specimen comprised peripheral blood, sampled on day 0 of AZD1222 vaccination. The TCR originated in an adult in good health. Here the CDR3 reads CASSQDTGKNIQYF. In nucleotides, the CDR3 is TGCGCCAGCAGCCAAGACACAGGGAAAAACATTCAGTACTTC.